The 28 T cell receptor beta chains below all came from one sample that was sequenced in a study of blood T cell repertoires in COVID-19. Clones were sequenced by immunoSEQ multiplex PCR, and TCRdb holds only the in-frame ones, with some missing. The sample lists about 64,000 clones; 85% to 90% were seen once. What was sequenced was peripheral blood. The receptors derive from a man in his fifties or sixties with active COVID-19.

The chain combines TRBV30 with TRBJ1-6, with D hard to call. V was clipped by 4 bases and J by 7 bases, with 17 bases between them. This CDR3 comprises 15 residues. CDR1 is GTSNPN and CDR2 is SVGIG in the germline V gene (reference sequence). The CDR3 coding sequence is TGTGCCTGGACCCCGGGGTCACTTAAGAATTCACCCCTCCACTTT. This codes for CAWTPGSLKNSPLHF.

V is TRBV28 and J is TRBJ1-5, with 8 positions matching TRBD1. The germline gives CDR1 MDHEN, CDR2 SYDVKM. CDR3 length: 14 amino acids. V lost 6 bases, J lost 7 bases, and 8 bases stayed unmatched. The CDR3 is CASRVGQGGQPQHF. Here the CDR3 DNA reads TGTGCCAGCAGAGTCGGACAGGGAGGGCAGCCCCAGCATTTT.

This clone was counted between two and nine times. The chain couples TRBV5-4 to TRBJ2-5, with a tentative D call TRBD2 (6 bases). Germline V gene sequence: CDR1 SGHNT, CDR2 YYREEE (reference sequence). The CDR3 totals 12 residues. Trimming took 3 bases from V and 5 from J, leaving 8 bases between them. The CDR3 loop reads CASSSRGETQYF. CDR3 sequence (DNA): TGTGCCAGCAGCTCCCGGGGGGAGACCCAGTACTTC.

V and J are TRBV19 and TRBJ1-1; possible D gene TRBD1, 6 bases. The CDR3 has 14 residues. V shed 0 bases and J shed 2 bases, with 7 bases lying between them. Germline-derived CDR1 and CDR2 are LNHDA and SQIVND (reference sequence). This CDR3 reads CASSIEGTNTEAFF. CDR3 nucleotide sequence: TGTGCCAGTAGTATAGAGGGGACAAACACTGAAGCTTTCTTT.

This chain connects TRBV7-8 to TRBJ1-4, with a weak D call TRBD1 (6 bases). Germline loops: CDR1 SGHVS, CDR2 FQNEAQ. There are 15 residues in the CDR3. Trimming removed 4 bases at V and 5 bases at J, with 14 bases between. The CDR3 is CASSWSGTRNEKLFF. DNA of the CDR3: TGTGCCAGCAGCTGGTCCGGGACACGGAATGAAAAACTGTTTTTT.

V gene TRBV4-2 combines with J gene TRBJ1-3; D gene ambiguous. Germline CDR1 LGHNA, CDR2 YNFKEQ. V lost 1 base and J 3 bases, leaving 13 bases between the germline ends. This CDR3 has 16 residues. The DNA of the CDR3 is TGTGCCAGCAGCCAAGTACGAGGAAGCGGTGGAAACACCATATATTTT. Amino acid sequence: CASSQVRGSGGNTIYF.

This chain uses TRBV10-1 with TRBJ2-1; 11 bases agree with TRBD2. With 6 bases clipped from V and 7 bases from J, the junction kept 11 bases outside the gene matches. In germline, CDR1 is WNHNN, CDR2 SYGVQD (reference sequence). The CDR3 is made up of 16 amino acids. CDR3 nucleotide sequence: TGCGCCAGCAGACCGAATAGCGGGGGGGCCGGGAATGAGCAGTTCTTC. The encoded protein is CASRPNSGGAGNEQFF.

The chain's CDR3 is CATSRDWGRAYEQYF. DNA of the CDR3: TGTGCCACCAGCAGAGATTGGGGCAGAGCCTACGAGCAGTACTTC. V and J are TRBV15 and TRBJ2-7; D perhaps matches TRBD1 (5 bases). The CDR3 runs 15 residues. CDR1 LNHNV and CDR2 YYDKDF come from the germline V gene (reference sequence). V was clipped by 0 bases and J by 2 bases, with 11 bases between them.

The CDR3 coding sequence is TGTGCCAGCAACAAAGGGAGGGGGGGCGGCAATGAGCAGTTCTTC. Protein: CASNKGRGGGNEQFF. The V call is TRBV27, the J call TRBJ2-1; a weak D match, TRBD2 (7 bases). The CDR3 is made up of 15 amino acids. V dropped 7 bases and J dropped 6 bases, with 19 bases sitting between them. The germline gives CDR1 MNHEY, CDR2 SMNVEV (reference sequence).

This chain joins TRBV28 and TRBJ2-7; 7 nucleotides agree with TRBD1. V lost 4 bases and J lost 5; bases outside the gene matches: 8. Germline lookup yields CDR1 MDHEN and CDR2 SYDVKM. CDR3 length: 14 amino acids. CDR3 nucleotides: TGTGCCAGCAGTTCCCGGACAGGTATCGACGAGCAGTACTTC. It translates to CASSSRTGIDEQYF.

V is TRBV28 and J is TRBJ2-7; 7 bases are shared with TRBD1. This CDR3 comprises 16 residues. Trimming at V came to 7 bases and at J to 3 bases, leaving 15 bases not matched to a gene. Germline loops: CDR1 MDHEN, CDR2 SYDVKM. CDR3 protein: CASTLGGLSIGYEQYF. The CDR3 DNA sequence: TGTGCCAGCACCTTAGGGGGCCTAAGTATTGGCTACGAGCAGTACTTC.

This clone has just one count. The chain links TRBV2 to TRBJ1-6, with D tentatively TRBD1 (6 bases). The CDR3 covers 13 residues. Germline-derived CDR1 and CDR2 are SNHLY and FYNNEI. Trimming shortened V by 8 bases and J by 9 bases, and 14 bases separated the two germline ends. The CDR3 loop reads CASQGSMGSPLHF. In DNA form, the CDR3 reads TGTGCCAGCCAGGGGTCGATGGGTTCACCCCTCCACTTT.

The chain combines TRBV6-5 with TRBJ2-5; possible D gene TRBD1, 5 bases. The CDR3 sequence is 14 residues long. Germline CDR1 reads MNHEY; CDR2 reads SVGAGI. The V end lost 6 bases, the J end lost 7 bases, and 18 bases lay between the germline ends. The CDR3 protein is CASRGTTVALTQYF. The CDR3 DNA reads TGTGCCAGCAGAGGCACGACAGTGGCCCTGACCCAGTACTTC.

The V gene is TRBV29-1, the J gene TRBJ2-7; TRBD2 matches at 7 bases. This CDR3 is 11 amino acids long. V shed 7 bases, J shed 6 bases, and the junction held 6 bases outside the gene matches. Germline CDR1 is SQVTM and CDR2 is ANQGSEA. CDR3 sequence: CSAVGGFEQYF. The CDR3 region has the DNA TGCAGCGCCGTGGGGGGGTTCGAGCAGTACTTC.

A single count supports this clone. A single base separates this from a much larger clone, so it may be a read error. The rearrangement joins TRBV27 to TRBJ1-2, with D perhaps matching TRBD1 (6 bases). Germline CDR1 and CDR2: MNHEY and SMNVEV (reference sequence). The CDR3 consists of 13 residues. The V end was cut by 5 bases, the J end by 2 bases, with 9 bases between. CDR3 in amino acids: CASSRDRNYGYTF. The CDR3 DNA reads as TGTGCCAGCAGTCGCGACAGGAACTATGGCTACACCTTC.

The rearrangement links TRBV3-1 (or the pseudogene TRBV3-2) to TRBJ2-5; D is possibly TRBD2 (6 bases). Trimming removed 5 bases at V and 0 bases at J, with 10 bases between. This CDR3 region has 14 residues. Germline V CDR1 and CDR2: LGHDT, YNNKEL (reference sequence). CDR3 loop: CASSSRDYQETQYF. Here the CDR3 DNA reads TGTGCCAGCAGCTCCCGGGACTACCAAGAGACCCAGTACTTC.

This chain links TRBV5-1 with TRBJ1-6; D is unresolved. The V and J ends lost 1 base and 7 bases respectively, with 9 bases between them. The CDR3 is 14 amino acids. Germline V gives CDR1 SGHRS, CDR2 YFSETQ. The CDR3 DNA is TGCGCCAGCAGCTTGAGGACTCCGAATTCACCCCTCCACTTT. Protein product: CASSLRTPNSPLHF.

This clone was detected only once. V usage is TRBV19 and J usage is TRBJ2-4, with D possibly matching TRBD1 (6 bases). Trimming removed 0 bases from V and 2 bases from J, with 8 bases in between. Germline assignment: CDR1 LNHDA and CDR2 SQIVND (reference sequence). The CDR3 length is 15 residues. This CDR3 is CASSIEGTSKNIQYF. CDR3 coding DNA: TGTGCCAGTAGTATAGAGGGGACATCCAAAAACATTCAGTACTTC.

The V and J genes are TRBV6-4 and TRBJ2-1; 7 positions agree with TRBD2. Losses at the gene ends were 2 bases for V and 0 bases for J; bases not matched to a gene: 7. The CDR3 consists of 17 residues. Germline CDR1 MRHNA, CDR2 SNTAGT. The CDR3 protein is CASSDPLGGSSYNEQFF. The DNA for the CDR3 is TGTGCCAGCAGTGACCCCCTTGGCGGGAGCTCCTACAATGAGCAGTTCTTC.

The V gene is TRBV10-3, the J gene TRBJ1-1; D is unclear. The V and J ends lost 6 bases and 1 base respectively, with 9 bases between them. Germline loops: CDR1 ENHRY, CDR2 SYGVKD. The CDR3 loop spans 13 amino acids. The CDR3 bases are TGTGCCATCAGCGACTATAAGAACACTGAAGCTTTCTTT. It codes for CAISDYKNTEAFF.

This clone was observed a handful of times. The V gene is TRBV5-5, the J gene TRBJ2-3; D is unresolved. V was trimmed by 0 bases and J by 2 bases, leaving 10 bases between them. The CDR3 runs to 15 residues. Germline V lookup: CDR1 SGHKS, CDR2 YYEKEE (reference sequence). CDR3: CASSLAAGSTDTQYF. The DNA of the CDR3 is TGTGCCAGCAGCTTGGCCGCAGGATCCACAGATACGCAGTATTTT.

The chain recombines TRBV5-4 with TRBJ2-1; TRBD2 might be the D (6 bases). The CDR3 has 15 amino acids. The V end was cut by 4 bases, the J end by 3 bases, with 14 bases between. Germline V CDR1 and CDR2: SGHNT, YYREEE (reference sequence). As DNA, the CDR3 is TGTGCCAGCAGCCTCGGGACTCGGATCTACAATGAGCAGTTCTTC. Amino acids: CASSLGTRIYNEQFF.

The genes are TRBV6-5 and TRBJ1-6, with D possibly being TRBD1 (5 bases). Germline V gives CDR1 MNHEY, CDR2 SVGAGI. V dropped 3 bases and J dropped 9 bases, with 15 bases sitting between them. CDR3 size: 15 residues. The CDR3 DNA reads TGTGCCAGCAGTTATGGTGGGGCTAAGGGTTCACCCCTCCACTTT. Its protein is CASSYGGAKGSPLHF.

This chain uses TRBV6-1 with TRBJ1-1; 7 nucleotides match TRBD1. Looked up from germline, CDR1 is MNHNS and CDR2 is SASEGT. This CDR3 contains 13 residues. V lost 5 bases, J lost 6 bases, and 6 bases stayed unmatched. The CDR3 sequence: CASSYSGGPEAFF. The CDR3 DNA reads TGTGCCAGCAGTTATTCAGGGGGACCTGAAGCTTTCTTT.

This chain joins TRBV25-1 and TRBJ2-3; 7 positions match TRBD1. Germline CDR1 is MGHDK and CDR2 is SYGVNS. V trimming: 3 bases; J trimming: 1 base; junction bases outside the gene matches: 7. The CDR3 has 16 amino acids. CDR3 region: CASSDKAGGGTDTQYF. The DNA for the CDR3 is TGTGCCAGCAGTGATAAGGCAGGGGGAGGCACAGATACGCAGTATTTT.

CDR3 in DNA: TGTGCCAGCAGCTCCACCAGCGAGGGAATAAATTCACCCCTCCACTTT. Translation gives CASSSTSEGINSPLHF. J is TRBJ1-6 and V is TRBV11-2; D remains ambiguous. This CDR3 spans 16 amino acids. Trimming stripped 4 bases from V and 7 bases from J, with 17 bases between. Per germline, CDR1 SGHAT and CDR2 FQNNGV.

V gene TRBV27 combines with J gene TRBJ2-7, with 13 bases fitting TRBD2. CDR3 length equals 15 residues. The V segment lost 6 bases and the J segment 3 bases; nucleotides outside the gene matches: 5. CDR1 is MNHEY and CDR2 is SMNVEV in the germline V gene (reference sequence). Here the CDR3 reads CASRRTSGRHYEQYF. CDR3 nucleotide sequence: TGTGCCAGCAGGCGGACTAGCGGGAGACACTACGAGCAGTACTTC.

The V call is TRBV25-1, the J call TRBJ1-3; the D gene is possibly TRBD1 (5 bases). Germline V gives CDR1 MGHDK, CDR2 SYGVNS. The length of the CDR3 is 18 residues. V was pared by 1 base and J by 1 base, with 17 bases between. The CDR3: CASSEWQGAQGSGNTIYF. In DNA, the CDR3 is TGTGCCAGCAGTGAATGGCAGGGCGCCCAGGGTTCTGGAAACACCATATATTTT.